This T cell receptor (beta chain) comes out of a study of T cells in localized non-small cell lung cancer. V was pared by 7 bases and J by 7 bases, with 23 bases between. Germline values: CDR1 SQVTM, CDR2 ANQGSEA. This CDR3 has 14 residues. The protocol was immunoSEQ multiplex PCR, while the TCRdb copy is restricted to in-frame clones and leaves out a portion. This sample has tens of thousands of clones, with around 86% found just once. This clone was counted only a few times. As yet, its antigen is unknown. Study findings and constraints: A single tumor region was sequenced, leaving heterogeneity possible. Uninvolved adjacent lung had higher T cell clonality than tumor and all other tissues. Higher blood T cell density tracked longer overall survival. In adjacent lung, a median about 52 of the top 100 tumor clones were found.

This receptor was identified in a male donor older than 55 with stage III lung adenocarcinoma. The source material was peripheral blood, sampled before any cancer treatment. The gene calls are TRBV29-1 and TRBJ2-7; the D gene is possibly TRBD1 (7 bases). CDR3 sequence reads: CSARRGDRVVEQYF. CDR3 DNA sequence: TGCAGCGCCCGGCGCGGGGACAGAGTTGTGGAGCAGTACTTC.